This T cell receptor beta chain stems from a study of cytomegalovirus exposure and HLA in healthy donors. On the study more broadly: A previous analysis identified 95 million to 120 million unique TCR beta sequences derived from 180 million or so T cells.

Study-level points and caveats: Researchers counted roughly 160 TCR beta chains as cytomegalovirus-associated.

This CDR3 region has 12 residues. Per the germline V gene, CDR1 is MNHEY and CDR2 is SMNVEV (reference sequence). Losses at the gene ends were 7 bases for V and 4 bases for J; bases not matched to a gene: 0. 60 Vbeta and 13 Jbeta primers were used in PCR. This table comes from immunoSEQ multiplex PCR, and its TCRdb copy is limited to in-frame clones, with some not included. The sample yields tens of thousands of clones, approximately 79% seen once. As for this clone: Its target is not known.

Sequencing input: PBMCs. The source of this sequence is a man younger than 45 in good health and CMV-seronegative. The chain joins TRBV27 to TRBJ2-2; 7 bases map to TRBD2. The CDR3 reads CASKRGTGELFF. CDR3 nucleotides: TGTGCCAGCAAGCGGGGCACCGGGGAGCTGTTTTTT.